This TCR beta chain was sequenced for a study of T cell changes during pregnancy in multiple sclerosis. This CDR3 region has 13 residues. V was clipped by 8 bases and J by 2 bases; unmatched bases: 4. Germline V gene sequence: CDR1 MNHNS, CDR2 SASEGT. Generated by immunoSEQ multiplex PCR, the TCRdb table keeps only in-frame clones and is missing some. The sample comprises about 85,000 clones, 91% of which are singletons, and more than 2% rests with the top ten. The starting material was peripheral blood, obtained in the first trimester of pregnancy. The V call is TRBV6-1, the J call TRBJ2-7, with 9 bases matching TRBD1. This receptor was taken from a female donor with multiple sclerosis, enrolled in a pregnancy study. Here the CDR3 DNA reads TGTGCCAGCCACCGGGACAGGGCCTACGAGCAGTACTTC. Amino acids: CASHRDRAYEQYF.